These T cell receptor beta chains were read from a single sample in a study of beta chain features in type 1 diabetes. The repertoire was sequenced with immunoSEQ multiplex PCR; TCRdb's copy has only in-frame clones and lacks some. Seen here are 600,000 to 700,000 clones, around 12% observed once, and the top ten hold roughly 0.11%. Sequences were obtained from naive CD4+ T cells from blood. These receptors all come from a man in his thirties or forties with type 1 diabetes. The CDR3 runs from the conserved cysteine through the conserved F or W. Fields, in order: J gene, CDR3 length, D gene, clone size, V gene, CDR3 DNA, CDR3 protein. A D gene is named only where the DNA matches it firmly. Size values are once, few and many counts, or a class for expanded clones, and some rows have none.

TRBJ2-7	15	-	-	TRBV4-3	TGCGCCAGCAGCCAAGATAGGATAGAATCCCACGAGCAGTACTTC	CASSQDRIESHEQYF
TRBJ1-2	16	-	-	TRBV30	TGTGCCTGGAGGGGCCCTACAGGACGCCTGCCCTATGGCTACACCTTC	CAWRGPTGRLPYGYTF
TRBJ2-3	14	-	-	TRBV19	TGTGCCAGTAGTATTGGGCAGCGGATAGATACGCAGTATTTT	CASSIGQRIDTQYF
TRBJ2-5	13	-	few	TRBV4-2	TGTGCCAGCAGCCTAAGAGAGGCGGAGACCCAGTACTTC	CASSLREAETQYF
TRBJ2-7	18	-	-	TRBV7-2	TGTGCCAGCAGCTTACTACGCTCCGAGACAGGTGTCACCTACGAGCAGTACTTC	CASSLLRSETGVTYEQYF
TRBJ1-2	14	-	-	TRBV15	TGTGCCACCAGCAGAGTTCCAAGGTATAGGGGCTACACCTTC	CATSRVPRYRGYTF
TRBJ2-1	16	TRBD1	-	TRBV9	TGTGCCAGCAGCGCTAGACAGGGGGTATCCTACAATGAGCAGTTCTTC	CASSARQGVSYNEQFF
TRBJ2-5	13	-	few	TRBV19	TGTGCCAGCGCCGGACAGATCCAAGAGACCCAGTACTTC	CASAGQIQETQYF
TRBJ2-7	15	TRBD1	-	TRBV9	TGTGCCAGCAGCGTAACGGGACAGGGGCCCTACGAGCAGTACTTC	CASSVTGQGPYEQYF
TRBJ2-3	14	TRBD1	-	TRBV6-5	TGTGCCACCCGGGGACAGGGGGCAACAGATACGCAGTATTTT	CATRGQGATDTQYF
TRBJ2-5	13	-	-	TRBV6-1	TGTGCCAGCATAAGGTCACTTCAAGAGACCCAGTACTTC	CASIRSLQETQYF
TRBJ2-7	14	-	-	TRBV7-9	TGTGCCAGCAGCCCCGACAGGTCGCTTGAAAAGCAGTACTTC	CASSPDRSLEKQYF
TRBJ2-1	15	TRBD2	few	TRBV2	TGTGCCAGCAGGAGGACTAGAAGCGGCCTCAGCGAGCAGTTCTTC	CASRRTRSGLSEQFF
TRBJ1-6	14	-	-	TRBV9	TGTGCCAGCAGCTCGGTATTGGAGAATTCACCCCTCCACTTT	CASSSVLENSPLHF
TRBJ2-5	15	TRBD1	-	TRBV28	TGTGCCAGCACTCCGGGACAGGGGTACGGGGAGACCCAGTACTTC	CASTPGQGYGETQYF
TRBJ1-5	16	TRBD1	few	TRBV5-1	TGCGCCAGCAGCGAGGGACAGGGACCCGGCTATCAGCCCCAGCATTTT	CASSEGQGPGYQPQHF
TRBJ1-2	18	TRBD1	few	TRBV27	TGTGCCAGCAGTGCCCGACAGGGCGTCCGAGGGGCCAACTATGGCTACACCTTC	CASSARQGVRGANYGYTF
TRBJ2-3	17	TRBD2	-	TRBV29-1	TGCAGCGTTACCCACCTAGCGGGGGGAAGGAGTAGAGATACGCAGTATTTT	CSVTHLAGGRSRDTQYF
TRBJ2-2	16	-	-	TRBV5-1	TGCGCCAGCAGCTTGCTGGCCAGGGAGAACACCGGGGAGCTGTTTTTT	CASSLLARENTGELFF
TRBJ2-7	13	-	-	TRBV30	TGTGCCTGGAGTGTACGGTCAGAGAGCGAGCAGTACTTC	CAWSVRSESEQYF
TRBJ2-1	16	TRBD1	few	TRBV10-1	TGCGCCAGCAGTGACCCCGGGACAGGGTTACTCAATGAGCAGTTCTTC	CASSDPGTGLLNEQFF
TRBJ2-7	14	-	few	TRBV28	TGTGCCAGCAGACCTACAGGGAGAATCTACGAGCAGTACTTC	CASRPTGRIYEQYF
TRBJ2-7	12	-	few	TRBV25-1	TGTGCCAGCATAGACTTAGCCTACGAGCAGTACTTC	CASIDLAYEQYF
TRBJ2-7	13	-	-	TRBV9	TGTGCCAGCAGCCTCACAGGAAATTACGAGCAGTACTTC	CASSLTGNYEQYF
TRBJ1-5	11	-	few	TRBV28	TGTGCCAGCAGTTCCCGACAGGTTGGGGATTTT	CASSSRQVGDF
TRBJ2-2	14	-	few	TRBV6-6	TGTGCCAGCATTGGCGGCAAGAACACCGGGGAGCTGTTTTTT	CASIGGKNTGELFF
TRBJ2-7	14	TRBD1	few	TRBV29-1	TGCAGCGTTGAGACCGGGACAGGGCCTTACGAGCAGTACTTC	CSVETGTGPYEQYF
TRBJ2-2	12	TRBD1	few	TRBV29-1	TGCAGCGCCCAGACAGGGTCCGGGGAGCTGTTTTTT	CSAQTGSGELFF
TRBJ1-1	14	-	few	TRBV28	TGTGCCAGCAGTTTAAGCCAGGTGAACACTGAAGCTTTCTTT	CASSLSQVNTEAFF
TRBJ1-6	15	-	-	TRBV9	TGTGCCAGCAGCGTAGTCCCAGGGGTTAATTCACCCCTCCACTTT	CASSVVPGVNSPLHF
TRBJ1-1	14	-	-	TRBV18	TGTGCCAGCTCACCACCATCGGGGGGTGGGTCAGCTTTCTTT	CASSPPSGGGSAFF
TRBJ1-3	16	-	-	TRBV4-2	TGTGCCAGCAGCCTAGACACGGGTTACTCTGGAAACACCATATATTTT	CASSLDTGYSGNTIYF
TRBJ2-5	16	TRBD2	few	TRBV4-2	TGTGCCAGCAGCCAAACTAGCGCTGCCGCTCAAGAGACCCAGTACTTC	CASSQTSAAAQETQYF
TRBJ2-3	14	-	-	TRBV4-3	TGCGCCAGCAGCCAAGCCCTCCGTACAGATACGCAGTATTTT	CASSQALRTDTQYF
TRBJ2-2	16	-	-	TRBV18	TGTGCCAGCTCACCACCGTCCCGTTATGAGACCGGGGAGCTGTTTTTT	CASSPPSRYETGELFF
TRBJ2-7	13	-	-	TRBV5-1	TGCGCCAGCAGCTTGGCGGCCCACTACGAGCAGTACTTC	CASSLAAHYEQYF
TRBJ1-2	16	-	-	TRBV19	TGTGCCAGTAGTATACCGACGATGGGAAACCGCTATGGCTACACCTTC	CASSIPTMGNRYGYTF
TRBJ2-3	14	-	few	TRBV29-1	TGCAGCGTTGACGGTGACTGGCACACAGATACGCAGTATTTT	CSVDGDWHTDTQYF
TRBJ1-4	15	-	few	TRBV4-3	TGCGCCAGCAGCCTGCCGGGGAGCGGGAAGGAAAAACTGTTTTTT	CASSLPGSGKEKLFF
TRBJ2-5	14	TRBD1	-	TRBV2	TGTGCCAGCAGTGCGGGACAGGGGTCGGGGACCCAGTACTTC	CASSAGQGSGTQYF
TRBJ1-2	18	TRBD1	few	TRBV9	TGTGCCAGCAGCGTAGAGGGATCCGGGACAGGGATACTCTATGGCTACACCTTC	CASSVEGSGTGILYGYTF
TRBJ2-1	13	TRBD1	-	TRBV7-7	TGTGCCAGCAGTTTCACCAATCAGGGGGAAAAGTTCTTC	CASSFTNQGEKFF
TRBJ2-3	14	-	few	TRBV7-9	TGTGCCAGCAGCTCCACTCTAAGCACAGATACGCAGTATTTT	CASSSTLSTDTQYF
TRBJ2-3	16	-	-	TRBV7-7	TGTGCTAGCAGCTTAACAACGGGGGCTGGGGCAGATACGCAGTATTTT	CASSLTTGAGADTQYF